This T cell receptor beta chain was found in a study of memory CD4+ T cells and cytomegalovirus serostatus. General study findings and limits: Each of approximately 63 CMV-associated TCRbeta sequences occurred in one to five individuals.

This clone was counted a single time. What it binds is not known. TCRdb's copy holds only in-frame clones and misses some; the assay was immunoSEQ multiplex PCR. The sample records 50,000 or so clones, 60% to 85% being singletons. The sort gate was single viable CD3+CD4+CD8-CD45RO+ cells for memory CD4+ T cells. Germline-derived CDR1 and CDR2 are SGHTA and FQGNSA. This CDR3 has 14 residues. V was clipped by 5 bases and J by 6 bases, with 13 bases between them. Sequenced material: memory CD4+ T cells from blood. The receptor comes from an adult in good health and CMV-seropositive. The chain is built from TRBV7-2 and TRBJ2-2, with D unresolved. The CDR3 here is CASSRTYAAGELFF. Here the CDR3 DNA reads TGTGCCAGCAGCCGCACGTACGCCGCCGGGGAGCTGTTTTTT. Based on the CDR3 plus reference TRBV7-2 and TRBJ2-2, the full variable domain is GAGVSQSPSNKVTEKGKDVELRCDPISGHTALYWYRQSLGQGLEFLIYFQGNSAPDKSGLPSDRFSAERTGGSVSTLTIQRTQQEDSAVYLCASSRTYAAGELFFGEGSRLTVL.